Shown below are 29 T cell receptor beta chains from a single sample sequenced in a study of beta chain features in type 1 diabetes. The entirety of the isolated RNA underwent reverse transcription, so expressed TCRB transcripts were sequenced. Generated by immunoSEQ multiplex PCR, the TCRdb table keeps only in-frame clones and is missing some. This table holds about 170,000 clones, approximately 8% found once. Study-wide points: Across all four CD4+ subsets, people with type 1 diabetes showed modestly shorter TCRB CDR3s.

Antigen specificity for these receptors is unknown. The sample was central memory CD4+ T cells from blood. All receptors come from a man aged 18-30 years with type 1 diabetes.

This clone has a handful of counts. This rearrangement joins TRBV18 to TRBJ2-5; the match to TRBD2 covers 8 bases. From germline, CDR1 is KGHSH and CDR2 LQKENI. The J segment lost 5 bases and the V segment lost 5 bases, leaving 7 bases of the junction unmatched. CDR3 length: 14 amino acids. The DNA of the CDR3 is TGTGCCAGCTCAAATAGCGGGAAGTTGGAGACCCAGTACTTC. Amino acid sequence: CASSNSGKLETQYF. The full variable domain, completed using reference TRBV18 and TRBJ2-5, is NAGVMQNPRHLVRRRGQEARLRCSPMKGHSHVYWYRQLPEEGLKFMVYLQKENIIDESGMPKERFSAEFPKEGPSILRIQQVVRGDSAAYFCASSNSGKLETQYFGPGTRLLVL.

This clone was seen a few times. V and J are TRBV5-1 and TRBJ1-2; possible D gene TRBD1, 6 bases. This CDR3 has 13 amino acids. Trimming shortened V by 4 bases and J by 8 bases, and 15 bases separated the two germline ends. The V gene's germline CDR1 is SGHRS and CDR2 YFSETQ. The CDR3 DNA sequence: TGCGCCAGCAGCCCTCCAGGGGCGGGCGGCTACACCTTC. It specifies CASSPPGAGGYTF.

This clone showed up just a few times. The rearrangement uses TRBV6-6 and TRBJ2-5, with TRBD2 matching over 15 bases. This CDR3 is 16 amino acids long. Germline assignment: CDR1 MNHNY and CDR2 SVGAGI (reference sequence). Trimming at V came to 5 bases and at J to 5 bases, leaving 6 bases not matched to a gene. The CDR3 spells CASSTTGTSGRETQYF. The CDR3 DNA follows: TGTGCCAGCAGTACGACCGGGACTAGCGGGAGGGAGACCCAGTACTTC.

The chain is built from TRBV5-6 and TRBJ1-4; TRBD1 is a possible D gene (6 bases). The CDR3 length is 15 residues. CDR1 is SGHDT, CDR2 YYEEEE, per germline. V shed 2 bases and J shed 8 bases, with 16 bases lying between them. CDR3 in amino acids: CASSFRQDFGEKLFF. CDR3 in DNA: TGTGCCAGCAGCTTCCGACAGGATTTTGGAGAAAAACTGTTTTTT.

The chain employs TRBV14 and TRBJ1-6, with unresolved D. CDR1 is SGHDN, CDR2 FVKESK, per germline. V was trimmed by 2 bases and J by 2 bases, leaving 7 bases between them. The CDR3 spans 15 residues. The CDR3 reads CASSQTGAYNSPLHF. The CDR3 region has the DNA TGTGCCAGCAGCCAAACTGGAGCCTATAATTCACCCCTCCACTTT.

This clone was counted only a few times. The chain has TRBV19 and TRBJ1-2; 9 nucleotides agree with TRBD1. Trimming took 5 bases from V and 9 from J; bases not matched to a gene: 10. This CDR3 has 14 amino acids. Germline V CDR1 and CDR2: LNHDA, SQIVND (reference sequence). The CDR3 nucleotides read TGTGCCAGTAGTCCGGGGACAGGGCTGCGCAGCTACACCTTC. This encodes CASSPGTGLRSYTF.

This clone came up a few times. The rearrangement joins TRBV18 to TRBJ2-2; 8 nucleotides line up with TRBD2. Looked up from germline, CDR1 is KGHSH and CDR2 is LQKENI. The length of the CDR3 is 14 residues. The junction had 4 bases not matched to a gene; V was cut back by 4 bases and J by 6 bases. The CDR3 loop is CASSLTSDSGELFF. The CDR3, as DNA: TGTGCCAGCTCACTGACTAGCGATTCCGGGGAGCTGTTTTTT.

The chain is built from TRBV10-1 and TRBJ2-3, with D hard to call. The germline CDR1 and CDR2 sequences are WNHNN and SYGVQD (reference sequence). V was trimmed by 0 bases and J by 6 bases, leaving 4 bases between them. The CDR3 runs to 12 residues. The CDR3 coding sequence is TGCGCCAGCAGTGAGTCCTTCGATACGCAGTATTTT. Protein product: CASSESFDTQYF.

This clone was found a few times. This CDR3 is CASSPTAKLGYTF. CDR3 bases: TGTGCCAGCAGTCCCACAGCTAAACTCGGCTACACCTTC. This sequence joins TRBV28 and TRBJ1-2; D uncertain. Trimming left V 5 bases short and J 8 bases short, with 15 bases between. CDR1 MDHEN and CDR2 SYDVKM come from the germline V gene. The CDR3 is 13 amino acids.

This chain connects TRBV6-6 to TRBJ1-2; 9 nucleotides line up with TRBD1. The CDR3 loop spans 12 amino acids. Germline assignment: CDR1 MNHNY and CDR2 SVGAGI (reference sequence). The ends lost 4 bases at V and 12 bases at J; junction bases unmatched: 6. Written as DNA, the CDR3 is TGTGCCAGCAGTTCGTCACAGGGGGCAAACACCTTC. Its protein is CASSSSQGANTF.

A few counts support this clone. The chain employs TRBV28 and TRBJ2-1; a weak D match, TRBD1 (5 bases). V was pared by 3 bases and J by 3 bases, with 9 bases between. The CDR3 is 14 amino acids. CDR1 and CDR2 from the germline V gene are MDHEN and SYDVKM. CDR3 DNA: TGTGCCAGCAGTTTTAACAGGTTCTACAATGAGCAGTTCTTC. Protein product: CASSFNRFYNEQFF. Full variable domain (rest looked up from reference TRBV28 and TRBJ2-1): DVKVTQSSRYLVKRTGEKVFLECVQDMDHENMFWYRQDPGLGLRLIYFSYDVKMKEKGDIPEGYSVSREKKERFSLILESASTNQTSMYLCASSFNRFYNEQFFGPGTRLTVL.

The chain has TRBV5-1 and TRBJ1-3; D gene unclear. V lost 9 bases to trimming and J lost 4 bases, with 14 bases between them. Germline V CDR1 and CDR2: SGHRS, YFSETQ. CDR3 length: 13 residues. CDR3 residues: CATSDSDGNTIYF. In DNA form, the CDR3 reads TGCGCCACCTCCGACTCAGACGGAAACACCATATATTTT.

This clone appeared a few times. This chain joins TRBV7-8 and TRBJ2-2; D is undetermined. Germline CDR1 is SGHVS and CDR2 is FQNEAQ. V lost 5 bases and J 3 bases, leaving 4 bases between the germline ends. The CDR3 is made up of 12 amino acids. CDR3 bases: TGTGCCAGCAGCCCCGACACCGGGGAGCTGTTTTTT. Amino acids: CASSPDTGELFF.

This clone was counted only a few times. The J gene is TRBJ2-2, the V gene TRBV7-8, with D maybe TRBD2 (6 bases). CDR1 is SGHVS, CDR2 FQNEAQ, per germline. The CDR3 is 15 residues long. The germline V and J ends were trimmed by 2 bases and 4 bases, with 11 bases remaining between them. This CDR3 is CASSLMGGTTGELFF. CDR3 nucleotide sequence: TGTGCCAGCAGCTTAATGGGGGGTACCACCGGGGAGCTGTTTTTT.

This clone has only a few counts. The chain joins TRBV6-5 to TRBJ2-5, with D perhaps TRBD2 (5 bases). Trimming cost V 6 bases and J 5 bases, with 16 bases left between them. CDR1 and CDR2 from the germline V gene are MNHEY and SVGAGI. The CDR3 runs 14 residues. The CDR3 loop is CASSPAEGWETQYF. Here the CDR3 DNA reads TGTGCCAGCAGCCCCGCCGAGGGCTGGGAGACCCAGTACTTC.

This clone was counted between two and nine times. The chain links TRBV19 to TRBJ2-7; 12 nucleotides align to TRBD2. This CDR3 region has 15 residues. V was clipped by 5 bases and J by 3 bases; unmatched bases: 5. Germline V gene data show CDR1 as LNHDA and CDR2 as SQIVND (reference sequence). The CDR3 spells CASSPGLAGVYEQYF. The CDR3 DNA is TGTGCCAGTAGTCCGGGACTAGCGGGCGTCTACGAGCAGTACTTC.

This clone was seen more than once but under ten times. The chain recombines TRBV7-6 with TRBJ2-1; tentatively, D is TRBD2 (6 bases). From germline, CDR1 is SGHVS and CDR2 FNYEAQ. The CDR3 is made up of 14 amino acids. With 0 bases removed from V and 8 bases from J, the gap between germline ends came to 11 bases. The CDR3 is CASSLAPSAYEQFF. The CDR3 DNA reads as TGTGCCAGCAGCTTAGCTCCTAGCGCCTATGAGCAGTTCTTC.

This clone was seen a few times. CDR3 in DNA: TGTGCCTGGCGGCCAGCGGGGGCTGAGCAGTTCTTC. This encodes CAWRPAGAEQFF. The V gene is TRBV30, the J gene TRBJ2-1; 8 positions agree with TRBD2. The CDR3 runs to 12 residues. J lost 9 bases, V lost 5 bases, and 6 bases had no gene match. The germline gives CDR1 GTSNPN, CDR2 SVGIG (reference sequence).

This clone has ten or more counts. The gene calls are TRBV18 and TRBJ2-2; no firm D call. The CDR3 spans 14 residues. The germline gives CDR1 KGHSH, CDR2 LQKENI. Between the trimmed V and J ends, which lost 4 bases and 0 bases, there was a span of 6 bases. The CDR3 nucleotides are TGTGCCAGCTCACTCAATCCGAACACCGGGGAGCTGTTTTTT. Amino acid sequence: CASSLNPNTGELFF.

The rearrangement uses TRBV28 and TRBJ2-2; possibly TRBD2 for D (7 bases). Trimming left V 2 bases short and J 0 bases short, with 13 bases between. Germline V gene data show CDR1 as MDHEN and CDR2 as SYDVKM. CDR3 length equals 17 residues. Here the CDR3 reads CASSLASGGSNTGELFF. In DNA form, the CDR3 reads TGTGCCAGCAGTTTAGCCTCGGGGGGCTCGAACACCGGGGAGCTGTTTTTT.

This clone was detected a few times. The chain employs TRBV5-4 and TRBJ2-1; tentative D call: TRBD1 (6 bases). V shed 2 bases and J shed 0 bases, with 9 bases lying between them. The CDR3 is made up of 15 amino acids. Looked up from germline, CDR1 is SGHNT and CDR2 is YYREEE (reference sequence). CDR3 in amino acids: CASSLEDSSYNEQFF. The CDR3 DNA is TGTGCCAGCAGCTTAGAGGACAGCTCCTACAATGAGCAGTTCTTC.

This chain connects TRBV2 to TRBJ1-1; possibly TRBD1 for D (5 bases). Trimming left V 5 bases short and J 4 bases short, with 17 bases between. Germline CDR1 and CDR2: SNHLY and FYNNEI. The CDR3 runs 15 residues. The CDR3 nucleotides are TGTGCCAGCAGTCCCGCGGAGGGGAGGTTCACTGAAGCTTTCTTT. Its translation is CASSPAEGRFTEAFF.

This rearrangement joins TRBV28 to TRBJ1-1; TRBD1 matches 7 bases. J was trimmed by 6 bases and V by 2 bases; bases with no gene match: 9. The CDR3 consists of 15 residues. Germline V gives CDR1 MDHEN, CDR2 SYDVKM. The CDR3 DNA is TGTGCCAGCAGTTTAGGTACAGGGGTCGAACCTGAAGCTTTCTTT. Its protein is CASSLGTGVEPEAFF. The variable domain in full, with the rest retrieved from reference TRBV28 and TRBJ1-1, is DVKVTQSSRYLVKRTGEKVFLECVQDMDHENMFWYRQDPGLGLRLIYFSYDVKMKEKGDIPEGYSVSREKKERFSLILESASTNQTSMYLCASSLGTGVEPEAFFGQGTRLTVV.

CDR3 nucleotides: TGTGCGGGAGGGGCAGCGAAGAGTAGCACAGATACGCAGTATTTT. Its protein product is CAGGAAKSSTDTQYF. The V call is TRBV6-1, the J call TRBJ2-3; 7 bases are a match to TRBD2. The CDR3 is 15 amino acids. CDR1 MNHNS and CDR2 SASEGT come from the germline V gene.

The CDR3 region is CASRTRDRGLDGELFF. The DNA of the CDR3 is TGTGCCAGTAGGACCCGGGACAGGGGGTTGGACGGGGAGCTGTTTTTT. J is TRBJ2-2 and V is TRBV19, with 11 nucleotides matching TRBD1. The CDR3 sequence is 16 residues long. Germline CDR1 LNHDA, CDR2 SQIVND (reference sequence). The ends lost 6 bases at V and 7 bases at J; junction bases unmatched: 10. The full variable domain, rest sourced from reference TRBV19 and TRBJ2-2, is DGGITQSPKYLFRKEGQNVTLSCEQNLNHDAMYWYRQDPGQGLRLIYYSQIVNDFQKGDIAEGYSVSREKKESFPLTVTSAQKNPTAFYLCASRTRDRGLDGELFFGEGSRLTVL.

This clone was detected only a few times. The chain couples TRBV11-2 to TRBJ1-1; perhaps TRBD1 as D (6 bases). The CDR3 extends over 11 amino acids. Trimming removed 5 bases at V and 8 bases at J, with 9 bases between. Germline values: CDR1 SGHAT, CDR2 FQNNGV. Here the CDR3 reads CASSNQGEAFF. The CDR3 DNA reads TGTGCCAGCAGCAACCAGGGGGAAGCTTTCTTT.

This clone was picked up a small number of times. The chain employs TRBV28 and TRBJ2-5; 9 nucleotides align to TRBD1. The CDR3 extends over 15 amino acids. Per germline, CDR1 MDHEN and CDR2 SYDVKM. V gave up 3 bases and J gave up 1 base; unmatched junction bases: 3. The CDR3: CASSFGTGSQETQYF. CDR3 DNA: TGTGCCAGCAGTTTTGGGACAGGGTCCCAAGAGACCCAGTACTTC.

This clone was counted between two and nine times. This sequence joins TRBV4-1 and TRBJ1-4, with TRBD1 matching over 7 bases. The CDR3 runs 16 residues. V lost 0 bases and J lost 5; bases outside the gene matches: 6. Germline-derived CDR1 and CDR2 are MGHRA and YSYEKL. The CDR3 DNA is TGCGCCAGCAGCCAAGAGGTGACAGGGAGGAATGAAAAACTGTTTTTT. Translated, it gives CASSQEVTGRNEKLFF.

This clone came up a few times. The chain uses TRBV7-2 and TRBJ2-2; a weak D match, TRBD1 (5 bases). This CDR3 spans 14 amino acids. From germline, CDR1 is SGHTA and CDR2 FQGNSA. V was shortened by 5 bases and J by 6 bases, with 13 bases between the two germline ends. The CDR3 is CASSTDSASGELFF. The CDR3 DNA reads as TGTGCCAGCAGCACAGACAGCGCGTCCGGGGAGCTGTTTTTT. Drawing the rest from reference TRBV7-2 and TRBJ2-2, the complete variable domain is GAGVSQSPSNKVTEKGKDVELRCDPISGHTALYWYRQSLGQGLEFLIYFQGNSAPDKSGLPSDRFSAERTGGSVSTLTIQRTQQEDSAVYLCASSTDSASGELFFGEGSRLTVL.